The 23 T cell receptor beta chains reported below all come from one sample, sequenced in a study of T cell responses to AZD1222 COVID-19 vaccine. Measured with immunoSEQ multiplex PCR; TCRdb has only the in-frame clones, and not every one. The table records 95,000 to 110,000 clones, more than 75% of them present only once. The material was peripheral blood, obtained on day 0 of AZD1222 vaccination. These receptors were taken from an adult in good health.

This clone was counted a few times. The chain couples TRBV28 to TRBJ2-7, with TRBD1 matching 10 bases. The CDR3 has 16 residues. From germline, CDR1 is MDHEN and CDR2 SYDVKM. The V gene end was trimmed by 7 bases and the J gene end by 2 bases; junction bases not matched to a gene: 11. Here the CDR3 DNA reads TGTGCCAGCACCACTAGGGGACAGGGGTGGGCCTACGAGCAGTACTTC. This sequence encodes CASTTRGQGWAYEQYF.

The chain joins TRBV5-1 to TRBJ2-3; no clear D gene. The germline V gene encodes CDR1 SGHRS and CDR2 YFSETQ. V lost 5 bases and J lost 6, with 10 bases in between. The CDR3 length is 12 residues. The CDR3 reads CASSLTPDTQYF. CDR3 in DNA: TGCGCCAGCAGTTTAACCCCGGATACGCAGTATTTT.

The CDR3 loop is CASSGDRVGLAVSYEQYF. The DNA of the CDR3 is TGTGCCAGCTCAGGGGACAGGGTAGGACTAGCTGTCTCCTACGAGCAGTACTTC. V usage is TRBV18 and J usage is TRBJ2-7; TRBD1 might be the D (9 bases). Trimming removed 5 bases at V and 0 bases at J, with 23 bases between. CDR1 is KGHSH, CDR2 LQKENI, per germline. This CDR3 comprises 18 residues.

This chain joins TRBV4-3 and TRBJ1-4; TRBD1 matches at 7 bases. The ends lost 3 bases at V and 5 bases at J; junction bases unmatched: 9. CDR1 is LGHNA and CDR2 is YSLEER in the germline V gene. The CDR3 totals 16 residues. The CDR3 bases are TGCGCCAGCAGCCAGAATGCACAGGGGTGGAATGAAAAACTGTTTTTT. Translation: CASSQNAQGWNEKLFF.

The chain couples TRBV28 to TRBJ2-5; D gene ambiguous. The V end lost 3 bases, the J end lost 4 bases, and 9 bases lay between the germline ends. CDR3 length: 13 residues. Germline CDR1 and CDR2: MDHEN and SYDVKM. For the CDR3, the DNA is TGTGCCAGCAGTTTGGGTAAACCAGAGACCCAGTACTTC. It translates to CASSLGKPETQYF.

The genes are TRBV6-1 and TRBJ2-3; 8 bases are a match to TRBD2. Germline V gives CDR1 MNHNS, CDR2 SASEGT. The CDR3 spans 15 residues. J was trimmed by 0 bases and V by 3 bases; bases with no gene match: 2. This CDR3 is CASSEGLGSTDTQYF. DNA for the CDR3: TGTGCCAGCAGTGAGGGACTAGGGAGCACAGATACGCAGTATTTT.

The J gene is TRBJ1-3, the V gene TRBV7-9; the D gene is possibly TRBD1 (5 bases). There are 12 residues in the CDR3. Germline CDR1 SEHNR, CDR2 FQNEAQ (reference sequence). With 6 bases removed from V and 3 bases from J, the gap between germline ends came to 6 bases. The CDR3 sequence: CASSTGGNTIYF. CDR3 DNA: TGTGCCAGCAGTACAGGTGGAAACACCATATATTTT.

The J gene is TRBJ2-7, the V gene TRBV5-1, with D hard to call. The CDR3 totals 14 residues. Trimming pared 2 bases from V and 3 bases from J, leaving 12 bases between. Germline V CDR1 and CDR2: SGHRS, YFSETQ. DNA of the CDR3: TGCGCCAGCAGCTTAGAAGGGTTAGGCTACGAGCAGTACTTC. Its protein product is CASSLEGLGYEQYF.

The chain carries TRBV27 and TRBJ2-2, with 8 bases that match TRBD2. Germline-derived CDR1 and CDR2 are MNHEY and SMNVEV (reference sequence). The J segment lost 4 bases and the V segment lost 8 bases, leaving 6 bases of the junction unmatched. The length of the CDR3 is 14 residues. CDR3 protein: CASLLAGGTGELFF. Written as DNA, the CDR3 is TGTGCCAGCCTACTGGCGGGGGGCACCGGGGAGCTGTTTTTT.

The chain joins TRBV19 to TRBJ2-5; 12 bases match TRBD1. Germline lookup yields CDR1 LNHDA and CDR2 SQIVND (reference sequence). CDR3 size: 16 residues. J lost 5 bases, V lost 4 bases, and 8 bases had no gene match. The CDR3 sequence is CASSTFGTGGSETQYF. CDR3 sequence (DNA): TGTGCCAGTAGTACGTTCGGGACAGGGGGCAGTGAGACCCAGTACTTC.

The chain employs TRBV29-1 and TRBJ2-7; 8 nucleotides line up with TRBD2. After removal of 6 bases from V and 1 base from J, the junction contained 5 bases not matched to a gene. Germline assignment: CDR1 SQVTM and CDR2 ANQGSEA. CDR3 length: 13 amino acids. The CDR3 reads CSVLKRESYEQYF. CDR3 nucleotides: TGCAGCGTCCTCAAGCGGGAGTCCTACGAGCAGTACTTC.

The J gene is TRBJ1-1, the V gene TRBV5-4, with 7 positions matching TRBD1. Germline assignment: CDR1 SGHNT and CDR2 YYREEE (reference sequence). The CDR3 is 15 residues long. With 5 bases clipped from V and 1 base from J, the junction kept 8 bases outside the gene matches. CDR3 residues: CASRSGQVGNTEAFF. CDR3 DNA sequence: TGTGCCAGCAGATCCGGACAGGTTGGGAACACTGAAGCTTTCTTT.

The V call is TRBV7-3, the J call TRBJ2-1; 9 bases agree with TRBD1. Germline V gene sequence: CDR1 SGHTA, CDR2 FQGTGA. The CDR3 is 14 amino acids. V lost 1 base, J lost 6 bases, and 1 base stayed unmatched. CDR3: CASSLMGQGNEQFF. CDR3 DNA sequence: TGTGCCAGCAGCTTAATGGGACAGGGCAATGAGCAGTTCTTC.

This clone was counted between two and nine times. The chain employs TRBV5-4 and TRBJ1-1; no clear D gene. Trimming removed 4 bases at V and 0 bases at J, with 16 bases between. The CDR3 covers 16 residues. Germline V gene lookup returns CDR1 SGHNT and CDR2 YYREEE (reference sequence). In nucleotides, the CDR3 is TGTGCCAGCAGCCCGGGGTGGGTTGGGGTGAACACTGAAGCTTTCTTT. Its protein is CASSPGWVGVNTEAFF.

The CDR3 region has the DNA TGTGCCAGCAGCTGGGACAGAAGTACAGATACGCAGTATTTT. As protein: CASSWDRSTDTQYF. The rearrangement joins TRBV11-2 to TRBJ2-3, with 7 positions matching TRBD1. The CDR3 length is 14 residues. In germline, CDR1 is SGHAT, CDR2 FQNNGV. V lost 4 bases to trimming and J lost 3 bases; unmatched junction nucleotides: 4.

J is TRBJ1-6 and V is TRBV4-1; D gene unclear. Germline V CDR1 and CDR2: MGHRA, YSYEKL. The CDR3 is 14 residues long. V dropped 0 bases and J dropped 11 bases, with 11 bases sitting between them. The CDR3 nucleotides are TGCGCCAGCAGCCAAGAATTGAGGTTTCCACCCCTCCACTTT. This translates into CASSQELRFPPLHF.

V usage is TRBV10-1 and J usage is TRBJ2-7; 7 bases match TRBD2. Germline V gives CDR1 WNHNN, CDR2 SYGVQD (reference sequence). This CDR3 is 14 amino acids long. The ends lost 5 bases at V and 3 bases at J; junction bases unmatched: 7. The CDR3 loop reads CASSSGRGGYEQYF. The CDR3 DNA reads TGCGCCAGCAGTTCAGGGAGGGGAGGCTACGAGCAGTACTTC.

This chain joins TRBV13 and TRBJ1-2, with a weak D call TRBD1 (6 bases). Germline CDR1 is PRHDT and CDR2 is FYEKMQ (reference sequence). This CDR3 spans 14 amino acids. V was cut by 5 bases and J by 1 base, with 11 bases left in between. The CDR3 nucleotides read TGTGCCAGCAGCACCCGGACAGATAACTATGGCTACACCTTC. It codes for CASSTRTDNYGYTF.

The chain joins TRBV6-2 or TRBV6-3 to TRBJ1-5; D uncertain. Trimming removed 4 bases at V and 5 bases at J, with 12 bases between. The CDR3 runs to 14 residues. Per the germline V gene, CDR1 is MNHEY and CDR2 is SVGEGT. The CDR3 DNA reads TGTGCCAGCAGTTTAAGGATGTGGGATCAGCCCCAGCATTTT. Its translation: CASSLRMWDQPQHF.

This chain joins TRBV12-3 or TRBV12-4 and TRBJ1-1; no definite D call. Trimming took 3 bases from V and 8 from J, leaving 13 bases between them. This CDR3 has 13 amino acids. The CDR3 coding sequence is TGTGCCAGCAGTTTTGATAGGGTAAAAGAAGCTTTCTTT. Translation: CASSFDRVKEAFF.

This chain joins TRBV19 and TRBJ1-4; 8 bases are a match to TRBD1. The CDR3 loop spans 19 amino acids. Per germline, CDR1 LNHDA and CDR2 SQIVND (reference sequence). V shed 7 bases and J 4 bases; nucleotides not matched to a gene: 20. As DNA, the CDR3 is TGTGCCAGTACCCCAACGCGAGGGACAGGTTCTTGGCTTAATGAAAAACTGTTTTTT. Residues: CASTPTRGTGSWLNEKLFF.

The chain links TRBV4-1 to TRBJ1-5; no clear D gene. Germline V gives CDR1 MGHRA, CDR2 YSYEKL. The CDR3 runs to 16 residues. V lost 0 bases and J 3 bases, leaving 12 bases between the germline ends. CDR3 nucleotides: TGCGCCAGCAGCCAAGATCAGGCAGGTCACAATCAGCCCCAGCATTTT. Its protein product is CASSQDQAGHNQPQHF.

The chain couples TRBV5-4 to TRBJ1-1; possible D gene TRBD1, 6 bases. The germline gives CDR1 SGHNT, CDR2 YYREEE (reference sequence). The ends were cut back, 1 base at V and 4 bases at J, with 11 bases in the middle. The CDR3 is made up of 14 amino acids. The CDR3 region has the DNA TGTGCCAGCAGCTTGACAGGGCGGATCACTGAAGCTTTCTTT. This codes for CASSLTGRITEAFF. The whole variable domain, filled in from reference TRBV5-4 and TRBJ1-1, reads ETGVTQSPTHLIKTRGQQVTLRCSSQSGHNTVSWYQQALGQGPQFIFQYYREEENGRGNFPPRFSGLQFPNYSSELNVNALELDDSALYLCASSLTGRITEAFFGQGTRLTVV.